One and the same sample provided the 9 T cell receptor beta chains below, sequenced in a study of graft-versus-host responses after intestinal transplantation. The assay was immunoSEQ multiplex PCR, and TCRdb's table has in-frame clones only and misses some. The table includes approximately 54,000 clones, less than 95% detected once. The material was PBMCs, obtained more than 650 days after intestinal transplant. Receptor source: a human patient who received an intestinal transplant, so some T cells may come from the graft donor.

V is TRBV7-9 and J is TRBJ2-5; D may be TRBD2 (5 bases). The CDR3 is made up of 14 amino acids. Germline V CDR1 and CDR2: SEHNR, FQNEAQ (reference sequence). Trimming stripped 1 base from V and 4 bases from J, with 10 bases between. The CDR3 spells CASSLGTSPETQYF. The CDR3 DNA reads as TGTGCCAGCAGCTTAGGCACTAGTCCAGAGACCCAGTACTTC.

V usage is TRBV5-1 and J usage is TRBJ2-3; 8 bases map to TRBD2. The CDR3 runs to 16 residues. Trimming at V came to 0 bases and at J to 2 bases, leaving 5 bases not matched to a gene. Germline CDR1 reads SGHRS; CDR2 reads YFSETQ. The DNA of the CDR3 is TGCGCCAGCAGCTTGGAGGTAGCGGGGATCACAGATACGCAGTATTTT. It is translated as CASSLEVAGITDTQYF. Based on the CDR3 plus reference TRBV5-1 and TRBJ2-3, the full variable domain is KAGVTQTPRYLIKTRGQQVTLSCSPISGHRSVSWYQQTPGQGLQFLFEYFSETQRNKGNFPGRFSGRQFSNSRSEMNVSTLELGDSALYLCASSLEVAGITDTQYFGPGTRLTVL.

The rearrangement links TRBV15 to TRBJ2-3; TRBD2 matches 8 bases. V was pared by 5 bases and J by 2 bases, with 9 bases of the junction left unmatched. The CDR3 runs to 16 residues. Germline V gene sequence: CDR1 LNHNV, CDR2 YYDKDF (reference sequence). The CDR3 spells CATSLGLAGSTDTQYF. The CDR3 bases are TGTGCCACCAGCCTGGGTTTAGCGGGGTCCACAGATACGCAGTATTTT.

The chain carries TRBV4-1 and TRBJ2-7, with TRBD2 as a possible D gene (6 bases). CDR1 is MGHRA and CDR2 is YSYEKL in the germline V gene. Trimming removed 5 bases at V and 3 bases at J, with 17 bases between. This CDR3 is 15 amino acids long. The CDR3 DNA follows: TGCGCCAGCAGCGACGTATTGACGGGAGTCTACGAGCAGTACTTC. It is translated as CASSDVLTGVYEQYF.

J is TRBJ2-7 and V is TRBV29-1, with TRBD1 as a possible D gene (5 bases). CDR3 size: 14 residues. V gave up 5 bases and J gave up 2 bases, with 16 bases separating them. Germline V gene lookup returns CDR1 SQVTM and CDR2 ANQGSEA. The CDR3 is CSVQGQKGAYEQYF. Written as DNA, the CDR3 is TGCAGCGTTCAAGGGCAGAAAGGGGCCTACGAGCAGTACTTC.

J is TRBJ1-1 and V is TRBV19; D perhaps matches TRBD1 (6 bases). Trimming took 7 bases from V and 5 from J, leaving 26 bases between them. The CDR3 spans 17 residues. The germline V gene encodes CDR1 LNHDA and CDR2 SQIVND (reference sequence). CDR3 sequence: CASTNPLFWGLRTEAFF. The CDR3 DNA reads as TGTGCCAGTACCAATCCCCTTTTTTGGGGGCTGAGGACTGAAGCTTTCTTT.

V and J are TRBV19 and TRBJ1-1, with D uncertain. This CDR3 spans 13 amino acids. V dropped 7 bases and J dropped 0 bases, with 9 bases sitting between them. Germline CDR1 LNHDA, CDR2 SQIVND (reference sequence). The CDR3 protein is CASKRNMNTEAFF. DNA of the CDR3: TGTGCCAGTAAGAGAAACATGAACACTGAAGCTTTCTTT.

This chain joins TRBV6-6 and TRBJ2-7, with D possibly TRBD1 on 6 matching bases. CDR1 and CDR2 (germline): MNHNY, SVGAGI (reference sequence). Between the trimmed V and J ends, which lost 2 bases and 1 base, there was a span of 15 bases. This CDR3 is built from 16 residues. CDR3 region: CASSYRGQMGSYEQYF. As DNA, the CDR3 is TGTGCCAGCAGTTACCGTGGACAGATGGGATCCTACGAGCAGTACTTC.

On this clone itself: Other DNA sequences in the same sample also yield this CDR3. This sequence joins TRBV9 and TRBJ2-1, with TRBD2 identical over 10 bases. This CDR3 comprises 15 residues. Germline-derived CDR1 and CDR2 are SGDLS and YYNGEE. J gave up 3 bases and V 2 bases, and 2 bases lay outside the gene matches. CDR3 in DNA: TGTGCCAGCAGCGTCAGCGGGGGGGGCTACAATGAGCAGTTCTTC. Its translation: CASSVSGGGYNEQFF.